The sequence of this T cell receptor (beta chain) was determined in a study of T-cell reconstitution after alpha-beta-depleted transplantation in children. Findings of the study overall: Several hundred expanded graft clones reportedly gave rise to the alpha-beta T cells present about two months after transplant. One year after transplant, T-cell counts and diversity came mostly from newly produced T cells.

The CDR3 length is 13 residues. The germline V gene encodes CDR1 MDHEN and CDR2 SYDVKM. V was trimmed by 4 bases and J by 4 bases, leaving 8 bases between them. The TCRbeta library was prepared with unique molecular identifiers. Via MiXCR, TCRdb re-called the PCR reads, giving one row per CDR3 protein. The sample comprises hundreds of thousands of distinct CDR3 sequences, 10% to 15% of which are singletons, and around 2.2% rests with the top ten. This clonotype came up a few times. Its matching antigen is unknown. This rearrangement joins TRBV28 to TRBJ2-1; D unclear. The receptor was isolated from a male patient younger than 18 who had a stem cell transplant for acute myeloid leukemia, so the T cells may come from the graft donor. The material was PBMCs, mostly from graft donor cells, obtained 360 days after TCRalphabeta/CD19-depleted stem cell transplant. The CDR3 loop is CASSSLQYNEQFF. CDR3 DNA sequence: TGTGCCAGCAGTTCTTTACAGTACAATGAGCAGTTCTTC.